The clone carrying this TCR beta chain was picked up a small number of times. The authors ran a second PCR of about 6 to 12 cycles using a sample-barcoded 5' primer and a J-beta primer mix. TCRdb re-derived calls from the 5' RACE reads in MiXCR, one entry per CDR3 protein. Among 1 million to 1.2 million distinct CDR3 sequences listed, 35% to 40% were seen once. The V end was cut by 5 bases, the J end by 13 bases, with 11 bases between. The CDR3 length is 11 residues. This entry belongs to a study of blood T cells in healthy people across ages. The clonotype was recovered from a man aged 18 to 29 in good health. Sequencing was performed on blood. The chain is built from TRBV12-3 or TRBV12-4 and TRBJ2-2; possibly TRBD1 for D (5 bases). The CDR3 loop reads CASSPQGWLFF. DNA of the CDR3: TGTGCCAGCAGTCCTCAGGGATGGCTGTTTTTT.